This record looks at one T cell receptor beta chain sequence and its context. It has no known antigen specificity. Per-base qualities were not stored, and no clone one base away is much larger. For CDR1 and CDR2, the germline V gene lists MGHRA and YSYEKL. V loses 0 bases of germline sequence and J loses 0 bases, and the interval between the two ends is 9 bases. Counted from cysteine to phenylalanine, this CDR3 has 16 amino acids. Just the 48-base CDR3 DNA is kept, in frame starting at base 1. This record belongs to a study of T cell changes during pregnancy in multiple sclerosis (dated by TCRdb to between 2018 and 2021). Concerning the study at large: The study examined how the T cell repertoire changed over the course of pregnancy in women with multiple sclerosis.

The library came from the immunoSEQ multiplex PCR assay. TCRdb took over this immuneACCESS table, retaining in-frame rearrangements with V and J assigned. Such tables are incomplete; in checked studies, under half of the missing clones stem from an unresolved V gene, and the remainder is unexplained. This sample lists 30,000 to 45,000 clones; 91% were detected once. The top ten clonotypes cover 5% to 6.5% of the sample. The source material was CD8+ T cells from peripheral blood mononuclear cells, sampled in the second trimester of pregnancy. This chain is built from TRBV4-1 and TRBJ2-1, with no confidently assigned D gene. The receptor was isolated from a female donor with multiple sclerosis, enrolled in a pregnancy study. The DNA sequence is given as TGCGCCAGCAGCCAAGATGATCCTAGCTCCTACAATGAGCAGTTCTTC. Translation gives CASSQDDPSSYNEQFF.